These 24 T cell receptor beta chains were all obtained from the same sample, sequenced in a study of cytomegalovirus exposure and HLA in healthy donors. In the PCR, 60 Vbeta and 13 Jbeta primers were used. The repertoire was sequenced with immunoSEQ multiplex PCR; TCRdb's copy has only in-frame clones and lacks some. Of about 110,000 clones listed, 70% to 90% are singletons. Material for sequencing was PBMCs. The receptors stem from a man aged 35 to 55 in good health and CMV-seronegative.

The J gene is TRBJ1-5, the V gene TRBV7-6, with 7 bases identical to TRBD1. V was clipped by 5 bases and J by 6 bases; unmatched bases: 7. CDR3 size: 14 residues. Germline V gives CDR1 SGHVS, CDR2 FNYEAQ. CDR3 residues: CASSLTGAAQPQHF. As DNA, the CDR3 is TGTGCCAGCAGCCTTACAGGGGCCGCTCAGCCCCAGCATTTT.

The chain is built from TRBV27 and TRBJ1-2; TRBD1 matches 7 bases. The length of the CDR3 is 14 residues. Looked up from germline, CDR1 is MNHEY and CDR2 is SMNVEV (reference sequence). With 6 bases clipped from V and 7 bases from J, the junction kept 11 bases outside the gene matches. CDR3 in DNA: TGTGCCAGCAGGGTATCGACAGGGACGGGTGGCTACACCTTC. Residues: CASRVSTGTGGYTF.

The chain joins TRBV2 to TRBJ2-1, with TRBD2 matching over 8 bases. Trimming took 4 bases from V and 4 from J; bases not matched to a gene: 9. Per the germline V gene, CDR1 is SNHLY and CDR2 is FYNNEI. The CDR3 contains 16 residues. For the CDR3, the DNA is TGTGCCAGCAGTGGGCAGGGCGGGGGGCGATACAATGAGCAGTTCTTC. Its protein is CASSGQGGGRYNEQFF.

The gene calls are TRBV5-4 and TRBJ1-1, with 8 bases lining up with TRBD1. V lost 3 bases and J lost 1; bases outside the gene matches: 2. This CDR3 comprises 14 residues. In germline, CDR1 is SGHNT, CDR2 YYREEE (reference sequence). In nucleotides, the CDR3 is TGTGCCAGCAGCTGGACAGGGAGGAACACTGAAGCTTTCTTT. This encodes CASSWTGRNTEAFF.

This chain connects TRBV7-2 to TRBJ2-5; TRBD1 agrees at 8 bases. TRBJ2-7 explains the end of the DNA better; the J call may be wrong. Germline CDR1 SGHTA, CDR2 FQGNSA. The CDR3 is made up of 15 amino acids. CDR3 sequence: CASSPFGQGYNEQYF. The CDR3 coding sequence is TGTGCCAGCAGCCCCTTTGGACAGGGTTATAACGAGCAGTACTTC.

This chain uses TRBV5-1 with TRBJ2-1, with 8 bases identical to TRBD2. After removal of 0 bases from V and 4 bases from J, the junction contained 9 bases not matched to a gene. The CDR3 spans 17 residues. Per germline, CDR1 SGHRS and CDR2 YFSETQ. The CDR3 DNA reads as TGCGCCAGCAGCTTGGGCGGGGGGCAGCAACGATACAATGAGCAGTTCTTC. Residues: CASSLGGGQQRYNEQFF.

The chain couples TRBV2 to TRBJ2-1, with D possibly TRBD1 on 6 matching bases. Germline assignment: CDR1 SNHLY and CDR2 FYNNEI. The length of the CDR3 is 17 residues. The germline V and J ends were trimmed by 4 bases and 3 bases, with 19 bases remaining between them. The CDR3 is CASSGTLGQTLYNEQFF. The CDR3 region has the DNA TGTGCCAGCAGTGGGACCCTAGGACAGACACTCTACAATGAGCAGTTCTTC.

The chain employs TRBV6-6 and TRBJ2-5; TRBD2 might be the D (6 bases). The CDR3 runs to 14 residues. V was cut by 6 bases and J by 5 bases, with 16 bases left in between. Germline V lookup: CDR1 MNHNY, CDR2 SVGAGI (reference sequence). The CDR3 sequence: CASRTSGGRETQYF. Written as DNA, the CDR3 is TGTGCCAGCAGGACCTCCGGGGGTAGGGAGACCCAGTACTTC.

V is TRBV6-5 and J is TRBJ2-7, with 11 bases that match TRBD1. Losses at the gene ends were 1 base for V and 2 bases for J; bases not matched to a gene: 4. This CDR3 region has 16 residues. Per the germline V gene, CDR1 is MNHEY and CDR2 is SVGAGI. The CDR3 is CASSYYRTGGTYEQYF. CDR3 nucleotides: TGTGCCAGCAGTTACTATAGGACAGGGGGCACCTACGAGCAGTACTTC.

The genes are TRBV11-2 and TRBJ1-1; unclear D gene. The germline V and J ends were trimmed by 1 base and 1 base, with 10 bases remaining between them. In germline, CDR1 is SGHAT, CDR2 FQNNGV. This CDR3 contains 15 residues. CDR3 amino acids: CASSLVYRGNTEAFF. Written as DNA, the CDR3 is TGTGCCAGCAGCTTAGTTTACCGGGGGAACACTGAAGCTTTCTTT.

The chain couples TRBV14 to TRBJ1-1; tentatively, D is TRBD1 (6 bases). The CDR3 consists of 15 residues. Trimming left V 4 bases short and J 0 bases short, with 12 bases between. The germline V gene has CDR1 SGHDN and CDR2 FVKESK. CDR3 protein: CASSPLDSLNTEAFF. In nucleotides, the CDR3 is TGTGCCAGCAGCCCGCTGGACAGCCTGAACACTGAAGCTTTCTTT.

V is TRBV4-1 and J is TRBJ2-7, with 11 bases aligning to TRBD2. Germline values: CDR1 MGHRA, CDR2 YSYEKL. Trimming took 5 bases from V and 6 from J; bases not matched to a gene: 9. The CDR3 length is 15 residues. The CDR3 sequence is CASSSTLAGGFEQYF. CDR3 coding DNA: TGCGCCAGCAGCTCGACCCTAGCGGGGGGTTTCGAGCAGTACTTC.

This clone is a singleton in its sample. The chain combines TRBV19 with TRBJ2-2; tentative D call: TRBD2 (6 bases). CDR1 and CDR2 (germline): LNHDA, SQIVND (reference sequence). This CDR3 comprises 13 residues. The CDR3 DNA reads TGTGCTGGCGGGGATCGTGGCACCGGGGAGCTGTTTTTT. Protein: CAGGDRGTGELFF.

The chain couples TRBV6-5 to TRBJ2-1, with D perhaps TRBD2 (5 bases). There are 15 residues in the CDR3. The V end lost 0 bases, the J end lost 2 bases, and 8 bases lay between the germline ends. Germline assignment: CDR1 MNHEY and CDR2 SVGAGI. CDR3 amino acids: CASSYSETTYNEQFF. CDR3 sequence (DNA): TGTGCCAGCAGTTACTCGGAGACTACCTACAATGAGCAGTTCTTC.

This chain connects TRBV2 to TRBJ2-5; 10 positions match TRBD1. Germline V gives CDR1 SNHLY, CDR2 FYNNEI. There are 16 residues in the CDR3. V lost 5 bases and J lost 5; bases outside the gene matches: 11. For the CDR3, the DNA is TGTGCCAGCAGTAGAGCCGGGACAGGGGCCGAGGAGACCCAGTACTTC. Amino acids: CASSRAGTGAEETQYF.

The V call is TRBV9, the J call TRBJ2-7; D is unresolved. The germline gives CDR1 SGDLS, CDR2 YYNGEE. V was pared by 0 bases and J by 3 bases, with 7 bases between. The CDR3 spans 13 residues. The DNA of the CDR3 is TGTGCCAGCAGCGTAGGAGATTACTACGAGCAGTACTTC. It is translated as CASSVGDYYEQYF.

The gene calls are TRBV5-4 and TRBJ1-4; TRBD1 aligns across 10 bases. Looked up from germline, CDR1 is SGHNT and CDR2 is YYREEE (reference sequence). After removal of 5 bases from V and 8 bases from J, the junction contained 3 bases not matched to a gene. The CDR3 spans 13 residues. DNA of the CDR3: TGTGCCAGCAGTACGGACAGGGGGGAAAAACTGTTTTTT. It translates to CASSTDRGEKLFF.

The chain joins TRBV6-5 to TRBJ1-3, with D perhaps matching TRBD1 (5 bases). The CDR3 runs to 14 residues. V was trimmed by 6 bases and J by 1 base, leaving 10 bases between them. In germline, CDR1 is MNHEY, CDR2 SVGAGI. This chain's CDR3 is CASSARVSGNTIYF. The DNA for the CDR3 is TGTGCCAGCAGCGCCAGGGTATCTGGAAACACCATATATTTT.

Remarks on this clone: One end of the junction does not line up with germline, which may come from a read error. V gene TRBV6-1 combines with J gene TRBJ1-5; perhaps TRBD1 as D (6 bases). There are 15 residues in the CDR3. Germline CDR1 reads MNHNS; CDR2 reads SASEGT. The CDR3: CASSEAGGGNQPQRF. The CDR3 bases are TGTGCCAGCAGTGAAGCCGGGGGGGGCAATCAGCCCCAGCGTTTT.

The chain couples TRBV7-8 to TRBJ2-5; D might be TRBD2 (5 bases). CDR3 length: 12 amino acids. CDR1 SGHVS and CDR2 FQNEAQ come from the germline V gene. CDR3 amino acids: CVTRASGETQYF. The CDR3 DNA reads TGTGTCACCCGGGCGTCGGGGGAGACCCAGTACTTC.

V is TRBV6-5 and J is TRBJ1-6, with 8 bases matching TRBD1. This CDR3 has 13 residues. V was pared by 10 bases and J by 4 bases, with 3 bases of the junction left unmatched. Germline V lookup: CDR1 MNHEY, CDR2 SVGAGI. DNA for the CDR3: TGTGCCACCACAGGGGGTTATAATTCACCCCTCCACTTT. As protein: CATTGGYNSPLHF.

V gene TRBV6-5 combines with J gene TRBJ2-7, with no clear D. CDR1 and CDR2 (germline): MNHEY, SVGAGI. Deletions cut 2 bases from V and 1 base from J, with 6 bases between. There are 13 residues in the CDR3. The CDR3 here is CASSYGASYEQYF. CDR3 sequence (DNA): TGTGCCAGCAGTTACGGTGCGTCCTACGAGCAGTACTTC.

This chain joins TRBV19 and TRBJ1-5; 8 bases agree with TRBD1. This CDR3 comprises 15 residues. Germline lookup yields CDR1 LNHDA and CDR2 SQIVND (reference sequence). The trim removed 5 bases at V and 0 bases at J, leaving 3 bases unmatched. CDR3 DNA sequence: TGTGCCAGTAGTCCCCAGGGGGCTAGCAATCAGCCCCAGCATTTT. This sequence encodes CASSPQGASNQPQHF.

CDR3 bases: TGCGCCAGCAGCGCAACAGGGGACTATGGCTACACCTTC. This encodes CASSATGDYGYTF. The rearrangement joins TRBV5-1 to TRBJ1-2; TRBD1 matches 7 bases. The V gene's germline CDR1 is SGHRS and CDR2 YFSETQ. There are 13 residues in the CDR3. Losses at the gene ends were 4 bases for V and 3 bases for J; bases not matched to a gene: 3.